The sequence of this TCR beta chain was determined in a study of cytomegalovirus exposure and HLA in healthy donors. The wider study: For the roughly 400 genotyped donors, approximately 82% fell within the Caucasian-associated ancestry cluster.

The PCR was carried out with 60 Vbeta primers and 13 Jbeta primers. The repertoire was sequenced with immunoSEQ multiplex PCR; TCRdb's copy has only in-frame clones and lacks some. This repertoire shows more than 75,000 clones, around 79% found once; its top ten account for 14% to 15%. V was pared by 5 bases and J by 3 bases, with 3 bases of the junction left unmatched. Per the germline V gene, CDR1 is MNHEY and CDR2 is SMNVEV (reference sequence). The CDR3 consists of 14 residues. The chain recombines TRBV27 with TRBJ2-7; 11 nucleotides agree with TRBD1. The sequenced sample consisted of PBMCs. The TCR originated in a woman between 40 and 55 years old in good health and CMV-seropositive. The chain's CDR3 is CASSRTGGGYEQYF. The CDR3 DNA follows: TGTGCCAGCAGTCGGACAGGGGGCGGCTACGAGCAGTACTTC.